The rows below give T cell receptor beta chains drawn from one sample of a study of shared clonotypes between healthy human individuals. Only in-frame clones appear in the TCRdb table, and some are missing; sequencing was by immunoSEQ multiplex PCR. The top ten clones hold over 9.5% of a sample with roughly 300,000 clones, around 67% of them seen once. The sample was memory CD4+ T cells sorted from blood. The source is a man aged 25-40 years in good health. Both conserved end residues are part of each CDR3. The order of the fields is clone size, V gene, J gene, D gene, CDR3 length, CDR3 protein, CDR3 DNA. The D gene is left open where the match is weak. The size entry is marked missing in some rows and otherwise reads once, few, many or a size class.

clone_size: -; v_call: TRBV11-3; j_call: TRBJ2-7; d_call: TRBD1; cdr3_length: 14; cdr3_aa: CASSLQGSSYEQYF; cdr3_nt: TGTGCCAGCAGCCTACAGGGGAGCTCCTACGAGCAGTACTTC
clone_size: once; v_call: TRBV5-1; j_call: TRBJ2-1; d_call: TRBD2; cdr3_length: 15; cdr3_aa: CASSERTSGHNEQFF; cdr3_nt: TGCGCCAGCAGCGAGAGGACTAGCGGGCACAATGAGCAGTTCTTC
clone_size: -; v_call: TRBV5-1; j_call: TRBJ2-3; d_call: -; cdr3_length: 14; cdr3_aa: CASSEPQGSDTQYF; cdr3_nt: TGCGCCAGCAGCGAGCCTCAGGGTTCCGATACGCAGTATTTT
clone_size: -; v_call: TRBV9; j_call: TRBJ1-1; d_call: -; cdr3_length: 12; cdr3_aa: CASSVSGSEAFF; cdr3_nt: TGTGCCAGCAGCGTTTCTGGGTCTGAAGCTTTCTTT
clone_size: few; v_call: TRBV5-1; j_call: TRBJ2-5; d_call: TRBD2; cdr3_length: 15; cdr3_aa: CASNLLAGVGETQYF; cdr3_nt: TGCGCCAGCAACCTCCTAGCGGGAGTGGGGGAGACCCAGTACTTC
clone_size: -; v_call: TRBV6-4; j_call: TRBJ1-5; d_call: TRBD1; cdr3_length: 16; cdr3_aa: CASRDREGCGNQPQHF; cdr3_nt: TGTGCCAGCAGGGACAGGGAGGGTTGTGGCAATCAGCCCCAGCATTTT
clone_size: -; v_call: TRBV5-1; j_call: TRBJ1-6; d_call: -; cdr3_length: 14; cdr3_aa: CASSPGQQRGSLHF; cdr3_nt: TGCGCCAGCAGCCCGGGACAACAAAGGGGATCCCTCCACTTT
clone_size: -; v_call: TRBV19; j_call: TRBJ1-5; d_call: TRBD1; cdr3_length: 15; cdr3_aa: CASSKTGAMDQPQHF; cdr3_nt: TGTGCCAGTAGTAAAACAGGGGCGATGGATCAGCCCCAGCATTTT
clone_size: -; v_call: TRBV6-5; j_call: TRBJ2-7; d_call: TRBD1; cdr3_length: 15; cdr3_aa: CASSYLGQGGYEQYF; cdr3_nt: TGTGCCAGCAGTTACCTCGGACAGGGGGGATACGAGCAGTACTTC
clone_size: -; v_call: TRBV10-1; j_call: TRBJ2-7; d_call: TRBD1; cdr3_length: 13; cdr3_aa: CASSDGTDYEQYF; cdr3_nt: TGCGCCAGCAGCGACGGGACAGACTACGAGCAGTACTTC
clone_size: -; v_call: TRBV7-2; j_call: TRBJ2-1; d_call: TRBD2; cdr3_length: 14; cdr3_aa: CASSSWGGYNEQFF; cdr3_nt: TGTGCCAGCAGCTCCTGGGGGGGGTACAATGAGCAGTTCTTC
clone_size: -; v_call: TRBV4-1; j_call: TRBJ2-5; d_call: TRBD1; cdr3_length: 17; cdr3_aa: CASSQDGTGVIGETQYF; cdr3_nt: TGCGCCAGCAGCCAAGATGGGACAGGGGTTATCGGGGAGACCCAGTACTTC
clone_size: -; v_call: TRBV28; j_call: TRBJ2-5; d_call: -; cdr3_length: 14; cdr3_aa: CASTPTGGGETQYF; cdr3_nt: TGTGCCAGCACCCCCACGGGGGGCGGTGAGACCCAGTACTTC
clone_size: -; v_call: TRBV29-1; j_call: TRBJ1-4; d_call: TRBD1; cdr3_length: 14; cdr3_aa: CSVAPGGTNEKLFF; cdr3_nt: TGCAGCGTGGCACCAGGGGGGACTAATGAAAAACTGTTTTTT
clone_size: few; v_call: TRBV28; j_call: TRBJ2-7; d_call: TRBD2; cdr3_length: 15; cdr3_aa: CASRGGTSGRPEQYF; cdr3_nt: TGTGCCAGCAGGGGCGGGACTAGCGGGAGACCCGAGCAGTACTTC
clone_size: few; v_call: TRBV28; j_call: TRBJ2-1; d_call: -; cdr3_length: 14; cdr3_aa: CASSFGGISYEQFF; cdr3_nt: TGTGCCAGCAGTTTCGGCGGGATCAGCTATGAGCAGTTCTTC